This TCR beta chain was sequenced during a study of CD8+ T cells in alopecia areata. Trimming took off 3 bases at V and 0 bases at J, with 2 bases between the two ends. The CDR3 contains 11 residues. From germline, CDR1 is GTSNPN and CDR2 SVGIG (reference sequence). Regarding this clone: The identical CDR3 is also encoded by other nucleotide sequences in the sample.

TCR sequencing used cDNA made by reverse transcription of extracted RNA. Here immunoSEQ multiplex PCR was the method, and the copy in TCRdb shows in-frame clones only, minus some. The table includes 150,000 to 200,000 clones, 58% detected once. Treatment of the sample: oral pan-JAK inhibitor, 5-10 mg twice daily. The chain links TRBV30 to TRBJ1-1; D not resolved. The sample here was CD4+ T cells sorted from blood, taken at week 24, from a patient treated with tofacitinib. The clonotype comes from a human donor with alopecia areata. Here the CDR3 DNA reads TGTGCCTGGAGCGTGAACACTGAAGCTTTCTTT. Translating it yields CAWSVNTEAFF.